The present TCR beta chain was sequenced within a study of blood T cell repertoires in COVID-19. This clone was recorded a few times. Sequenced by immunoSEQ multiplex PCR; TCRdb stores in-frame clones only, minus some. The repertoire consists of over 250,000 clones, with approximately 90% occurring once and the leading ten covering around 0.98%. Germline CDR1 reads SNHLY; CDR2 reads FYNNEI. The germline V and J ends were trimmed by 10 bases and 4 bases, with 14 bases remaining between them. The CDR3 sequence is 14 residues long. The V call is TRBV2, the J call TRBJ1-6; TRBD1 might be the D (6 bases). The clonotype comes from a middle-aged woman who had recovered from COVID-19. The sample was peripheral blood. This CDR3 reads CATRADSYNSPLHF. The CDR3, as DNA: TGTGCCACCCGGGCGGACAGTTATAATTCACCCCTCCACTTT.